This TCR beta chain was recorded in a study of cytomegalovirus exposure and HLA in healthy donors. J was trimmed by 0 bases and V by 5 bases; bases with no gene match: 6. The CDR3 length is 15 residues. Germline V CDR1 and CDR2: MNHNY, SVGAGI (reference sequence). The PCR ran on 60 Vbeta and 13 Jbeta primers. Assay used: immunoSEQ multiplex PCR; TCRdb lists only in-frame clones, some missing. The data contain just over 200,000 clones, around 83% of them singletons. Sequencing used PBMCs. The chain has TRBV6-6 and TRBJ1-1; 7 bases agree with TRBD1. The receptor was derived from a woman between 40 and 55 years old in good health and CMV-seronegative. CDR3 region: CASSPTQGVNTEAFF. In DNA, the CDR3 is TGTGCCAGCAGTCCCACTCAGGGGGTGAACACTGAAGCTTTCTTT.